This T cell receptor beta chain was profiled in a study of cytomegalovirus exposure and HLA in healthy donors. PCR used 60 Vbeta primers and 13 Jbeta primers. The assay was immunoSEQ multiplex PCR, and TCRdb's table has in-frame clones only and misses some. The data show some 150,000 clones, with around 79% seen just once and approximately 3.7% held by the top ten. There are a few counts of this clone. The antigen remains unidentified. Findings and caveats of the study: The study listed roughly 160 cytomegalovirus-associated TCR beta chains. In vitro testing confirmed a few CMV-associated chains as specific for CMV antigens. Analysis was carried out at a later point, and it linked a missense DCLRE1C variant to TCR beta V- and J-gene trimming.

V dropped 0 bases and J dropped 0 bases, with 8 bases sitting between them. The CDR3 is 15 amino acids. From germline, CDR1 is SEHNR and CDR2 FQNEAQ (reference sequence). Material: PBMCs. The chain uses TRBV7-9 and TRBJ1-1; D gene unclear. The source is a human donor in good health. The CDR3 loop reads CASSLAAGLNTEAFF. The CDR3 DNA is TGTGCCAGCAGCTTAGCTGCAGGATTGAACACTGAAGCTTTCTTT.